The source of this TCR beta chain is a study of long-term antiretroviral therapy in people with HIV. Overall study results and limits: Dominant in the repertoire at all time points were clones expanded before ART.

The study used samples holding about 1-10 million cryopreserved PBMC before DNA extraction. The libraries were made with immunoSEQ v3.0 at survey level. Repertoires were generated with immunoSEQ multiplex PCR, while TCRdb's copy carries only in-frame clones and drops some. The sample contains 30,000 to 40,000 clones, approximately 85% of which appear only once. Worth noting for this clone: Its target is unknown.

The sequencing here drew on unsorted PBMCs, taken 2.2 years after starting antiretroviral therapy. This clonotype was obtained from a man aged 18 to 35 with HIV.

The DNA for the CDR3 is TGCAGCGTTGAGGGGGGGTCCTGGGATACGCAGTATTTT. Protein: CSVEGGSWDTQYF. The chain recombines TRBV29-1 with TRBJ2-3; 7 bases agree with TRBD2. The CDR3 is 13 amino acids. Germline CDR1 and CDR2: SQVTM and ANQGSEA. J was trimmed by 6 bases and V by 3 bases; bases with no gene match: 6.